This T cell receptor (beta chain) is drawn from a study of cytomegalovirus exposure and HLA in healthy donors. Findings and limits, study-wide: Productive status was seen about 90% or about 30% of the time for most TCR beta V segments in an earlier analysis. A further, later analysis showed that HLA-associated TCR beta chains (compared with equally common others) were more clonally expanded.

This CDR3 is built from 14 residues. V lost 5 bases, J lost 6 bases, and 4 bases stayed unmatched. From germline, CDR1 is SNHLY and CDR2 FYNNEI. The PCR ran on 60 Vbeta and 13 Jbeta primers. The authors' processing: The count from a later analysis was some 83 million unique TCR beta chains, approximately 9.9 million of them shared. Libraries were prepared by immunoSEQ multiplex PCR; TCRdb keeps only in-frame clonotypes and omits some of them. For V, J and clone size, that table is used; D and trimming come from the DNA. The top ten hold about 1.2% of the sample, which has 200,000 or so clones, approximately 81% seen once. Note on this clone: The antigen is undetermined.

The chain links TRBV2 to TRBJ2-5; 12 positions agree with TRBD1. This clonotype was obtained from a human donor in good health. Sequencing was performed on PBMCs. The chain's CDR3 is CASSSGTGGKTQYF. The CDR3 nucleotides are TGTGCCAGCAGTTCCGGGACAGGGGGCAAGACCCAGTACTTC.